This record covers a single T cell receptor beta chain. Authors' processing steps: How many nucleated cells were present was estimated from reference gene primer amplification. Generated by immunoSEQ multiplex PCR, the TCRdb table keeps only in-frame clones and is missing some. V and J calls and clone size come straight from that table; D and trimming were deduced from the DNA. The table shows about 260,000 clones, with about four fifths occurring only once. The record originates from a study of blood T cell repertoires in COVID-19. On the study more broadly: The United States, Italy and Spain provided the acute and convalescent COVID-19 samples. Nucleic acid was either cDNA or gDNA, and it came from T cells, B-cell-depleted T cells, or PBMCs.

With 6 bases removed from V and 8 bases from J, the gap between germline ends came to 14 bases. The CDR3 is made up of 12 amino acids. The germline CDR1 and CDR2 sequences are SGHTA and FQGNSA. The sample taken for sequencing was peripheral blood. The V gene is TRBV7-2, the J gene TRBJ2-7; weak D call: TRBD2 (5 bases). This receptor was obtained from a middle-aged woman who had recovered from COVID-19. The chain's CDR3 is CASRVGSGKQYF. The CDR3 DNA reads TGTGCCAGCAGGGTGGGCTCGGGGAAGCAGTACTTC.